The T cell receptor beta chain under discussion was sequenced for a study of identifying expanded T cells in peripheral blood. Findings and caveats of the study: Variance in clone template counts between roughly two-week samples significantly increased with total template count across all healthy donors. About 1.3 clones differed between technical replicates, versus approximately 16 and 19 over time.

Points on this clone: The target antigen is unknown.

Here immunoSEQ multiplex PCR was the method, and the copy in TCRdb shows in-frame clones only, minus some. This sample has about 82,000 clones; about 90% occur once, and the top ten carry 7% to 8.5%. V lost 6 bases, J lost 2 bases, and 19 bases stayed unmatched. CDR1 and CDR2 from the germline V gene are KGHSH and LQKENI. This CDR3 comprises 19 residues. Healthy donors had no documented immune events, such as infections, while sampled. The V and J genes are TRBV18 and TRBJ1-2; 9 bases match TRBD1. The sample comprised blood. The clonotype was recovered from a person aged 18 to 75 in good health. The CDR3 sequence: CASSPREGQGLYGNYGYTF. DNA for the CDR3: TGTGCCAGCTCTCCGCGGGAGGGACAGGGCCTTTATGGAAACTATGGCTACACCTTC.